This T cell receptor (beta chain) was identified during a study of post-analysis software for immune sequencing data. As for this clonotype: Its antigen is undetermined.

General study points: Relative to controls, patients had about 5 TRBV segments at higher frequency, with TRBV5-6, TRBV5-1 and TRBV20-1 among these. Controls significantly exceeded multiple sclerosis patients in normalized Chao1 diversity.

Unique molecular identifiers were carried by the TCR beta cDNA libraries. One entry per CDR3 protein results from TCRdb running MiXCR on the PCR reads. This table has roughly 540,000 distinct CDR3 sequences, 34% appearing once. The J segment lost 4 bases and the V segment lost 8 bases, leaving 9 bases of the junction unmatched. CDR3 length equals 15 residues. Germline V gene data show CDR1 as DFQATT and CDR2 as SNEGSKA (reference sequence). The chain couples TRBV20-1 to TRBJ2-1; 12 bases fit TRBD2. The sequence was obtained from a girl aged 2-17 years with multiple sclerosis. Sequencing used blood. CDR3 loop: CSTETSGGSYNEQFF. DNA of the CDR3: TGCAGTACTGAAACTAGCGGGGGGTCTTACAATGAGCAGTTCTTC.